This is a list of T cell receptor beta chains from one sample in a study of T cell repertoires in cytomegalovirus infection. TCRdb re-called the reads with MiXCR, one entry per CDR3 protein. The sample lists around 430,000 distinct CDR3 sequences, more than 40% occurring once. No antigens are known for them. The source was cultured PBMCs, collected from culture after CMV antigen stimulation. These receptors all come from a human donor in good health (CMV status not recorded). Some clones in this sample may be carry-over from other donors' samples. The conserved cysteine and the conserved F or W are not part of the CDR3 here. Part of the rows lack a size; the others show once, few, many or a class for expanded clones.

cdr3_aa: ASSDPGRGYGYT; v_call: TRBV6-4; clone_size: NA
cdr3_aa: ASRTGLSGNTIY; v_call: TRBV6-1; clone_size: few
cdr3_aa: ASGLVLGGRKAEQY; v_call: TRBV12-5; clone_size: NA
cdr3_aa: ASCLGYNEQF; v_call: TRBV7-2; clone_size: NA
cdr3_aa: ASSRSGIGTDTQY; v_call: TRBV5-1; clone_size: few
cdr3_aa: ASSYNELPGNEQF; v_call: TRBV6-5; clone_size: few
cdr3_aa: ASSPKRGADTEAF; v_call: TRBV7-6; clone_size: few
cdr3_aa: ASRLAGYTGELF; v_call: TRBV7-6; clone_size: NA
cdr3_aa: ASSPALDSGNTIY; v_call: TRBV18; clone_size: NA
cdr3_aa: ASSVGPGTSYTDTQY; v_call: TRBV9; clone_size: few
cdr3_aa: ASSETPLRRETQY; v_call: TRBV6-1; clone_size: NA
cdr3_aa: ASSERGNQPQH; v_call: TRBV2; clone_size: NA
cdr3_aa: ASSPGVHEKLF; v_call: TRBV27; clone_size: NA
cdr3_aa: ASSPRAGSNEKLF; v_call: TRBV7-8; clone_size: NA
cdr3_aa: ASTDDRDTQY; v_call: TRBV7-2; clone_size: few
cdr3_aa: ASSRPSVGADTQY; v_call: TRBV7-2; clone_size: NA